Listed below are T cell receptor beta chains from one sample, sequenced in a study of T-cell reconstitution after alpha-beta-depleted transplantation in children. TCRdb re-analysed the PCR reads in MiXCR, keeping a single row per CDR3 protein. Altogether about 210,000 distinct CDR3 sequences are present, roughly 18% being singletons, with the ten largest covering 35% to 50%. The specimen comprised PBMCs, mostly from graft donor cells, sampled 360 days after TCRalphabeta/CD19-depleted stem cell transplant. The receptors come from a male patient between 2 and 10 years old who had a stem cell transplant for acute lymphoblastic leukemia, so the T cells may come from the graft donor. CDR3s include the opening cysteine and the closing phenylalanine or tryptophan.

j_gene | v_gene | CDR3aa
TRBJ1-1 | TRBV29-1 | CSVGLGLGTEAFF
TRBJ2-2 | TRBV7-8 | CASTPLGGRNTGELFF
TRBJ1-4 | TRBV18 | CASSPPLGVGEKLFF
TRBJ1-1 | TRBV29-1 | CSVEDTETYWAFF
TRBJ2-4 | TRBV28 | CASSTPGTSGGKNIQYF
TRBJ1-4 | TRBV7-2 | CASSLKTVSNEKLFF
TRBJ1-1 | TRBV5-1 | CASSFNRMNTEAFF
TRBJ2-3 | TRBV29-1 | CSVVGPPADTQYF
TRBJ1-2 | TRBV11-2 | CASSSLRTGGNDGYTF
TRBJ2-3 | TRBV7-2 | CASSQGGSSWADTQYF
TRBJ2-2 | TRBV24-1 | CATSDFAGELFF
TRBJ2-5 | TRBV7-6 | CASSLSEQKTQYF
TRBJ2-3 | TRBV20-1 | CSAHSGGRADTQYF
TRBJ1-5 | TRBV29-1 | CSVRDRDQPQHF
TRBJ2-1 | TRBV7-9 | CASSSIRYGESYNEQFF
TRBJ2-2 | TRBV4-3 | CASSQDLTGYMTGELFF
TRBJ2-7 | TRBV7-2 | CASSTDRANLQYF
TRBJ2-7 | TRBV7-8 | CASSHLGAPIGQYF
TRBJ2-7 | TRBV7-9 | CASFSENYEQYF
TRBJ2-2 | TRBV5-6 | CASSEIGAANTGELFF
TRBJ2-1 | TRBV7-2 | CASSLASRHEQFF
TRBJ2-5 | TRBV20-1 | CSAGYELPLGPQETQYF
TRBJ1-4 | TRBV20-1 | CSARGQGNEKLFF
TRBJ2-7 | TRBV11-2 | CASSLIWSYEQYF
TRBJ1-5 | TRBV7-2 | CASRREGGQPQHF
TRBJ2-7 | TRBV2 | CASRRTGEGYEQYF
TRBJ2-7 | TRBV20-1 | CSARVAEVSYEQYF
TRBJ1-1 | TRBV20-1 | CSANGDRRGEAFF
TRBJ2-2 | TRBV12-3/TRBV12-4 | CASSSGTGSANTGELFF
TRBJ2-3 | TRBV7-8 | CASSLGQRGGYSDTQYF
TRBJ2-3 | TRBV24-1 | CATSDLGEAIPGTQYF
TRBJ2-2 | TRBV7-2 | CASSLATGLPANTGELFF
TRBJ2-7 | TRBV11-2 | CASSLEGRSEQYF
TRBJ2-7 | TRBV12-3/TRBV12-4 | CASSFLSGRNDEQYF
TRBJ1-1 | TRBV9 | CASSVDRSRAEAFF
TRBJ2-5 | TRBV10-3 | CAISDPDRVIYQETQYF
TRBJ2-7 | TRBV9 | CASNPHRDATYEQYF
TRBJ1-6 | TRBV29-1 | CSATTGGVNSPLHF
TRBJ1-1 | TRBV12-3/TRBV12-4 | CASRLGEMSEAFF
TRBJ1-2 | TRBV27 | CASSLRRMGYGYTF
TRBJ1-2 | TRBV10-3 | CAISETVNYGYTF
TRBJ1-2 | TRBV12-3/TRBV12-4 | CASSPSGQVRGYTF
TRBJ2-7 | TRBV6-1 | CASKGGDWRREQYF
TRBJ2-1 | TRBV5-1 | CASSVKGQRSPVYNEQFF
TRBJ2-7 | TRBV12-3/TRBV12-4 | CASSPTGYEQYF
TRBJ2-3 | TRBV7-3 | CASSLLGRGGRSTDTQYF
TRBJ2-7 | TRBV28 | CASSLFGYEQYF
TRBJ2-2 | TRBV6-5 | CASSYTVNTGELFF